A single sample gave rise to the 24 T cell receptor beta chains below, sequenced in a study of blood T cell repertoires in COVID-19 (dated by TCRdb to about 2020). Receptor amplification or capture employed the immunoSEQ multiplex PCR assay. The source is immuneACCESS, and TCRdb retained only in-frame sequences with V and J called. Part of the clones is not carried over; for the studies checked, unresolved V genes explain less than half of this, and the remainder is unexplained. The sample yields 200,000 to 250,000 clones; around 80% were counted once. Of the sample, less than 6% is held by the ten largest clones. The sample taken for sequencing was peripheral blood. Every receptor here comes from a woman in her seventies with acute or convalescent COVID-19.

This chain joins TRBV5-1 and TRBJ2-3; TRBD2 agrees at 9 bases. V shed 5 bases, J shed 0 bases, and the junction held 7 bases outside the gene matches. The CDR3 consists of 16 residues. Germline V gene data show CDR1 as SGHRS and CDR2 as YFSETQ. The CDR3 DNA reads as TGCGCCAGCAGTTTGCTAGCGGGGCTAAGCACAGATACGCAGTATTTT. This codes for CASSLLAGLSTDTQYF.

Note on this clone: Different DNA sequences within this sample yield the same CDR3. The rearrangement uses TRBV18 and TRBJ2-1; 13 bases agree with TRBD2. Germline loops: CDR1 KGHSH, CDR2 LQKENI. The trim removed 2 bases at V and 5 bases at J, leaving 0 bases unmatched. The CDR3 runs to 15 residues. Here the CDR3 DNA reads TGTGCCAGCTCACCAGGACTAGCGGGAGACAATGAGCAGTTCTTC. It specifies CASSPGLAGDNEQFF.

This rearrangement joins TRBV6-6 to TRBJ1-1, with 9 bases fitting TRBD1. The CDR3 consists of 13 residues. V gave up 5 bases and J gave up 10 bases; unmatched junction bases: 8. Germline CDR1 reads MNHNY; CDR2 reads SVGAGI (reference sequence). The CDR3 reads CASSTGTGTPAFF. CDR3 nucleotide sequence: TGTGCCAGCAGTACCGGGACAGGGACTCCAGCTTTCTTT.

This clone came up a few times. The gene calls are TRBV9 and TRBJ2-1; D gene unclear. Deletions cut 0 bases from V and 2 bases from J, with 12 bases between. CDR1 and CDR2 from the germline V gene are SGDLS and YYNGEE. This CDR3 spans 16 amino acids. CDR3 bases: TGTGCCAGCAGCGTAGAGGCGGTGGTGGCCTACAATGAGCAGTTCTTC. It codes for CASSVEAVVAYNEQFF.

The chain employs TRBV6-1 and TRBJ2-3; D might be TRBD2 (6 bases). This CDR3 spans 16 amino acids. The germline V gene encodes CDR1 MNHNS and CDR2 SASEGT. V dropped 4 bases and J dropped 4 bases, with 18 bases sitting between them. This CDR3 is CASSVAFATSSDTQYF. The CDR3 DNA follows: TGTGCCAGCAGTGTTGCGTTTGCGACTAGTTCAGATACGCAGTATTTT.

This sequence joins TRBV9 and TRBJ2-7; 10 nucleotides line up with TRBD1. The CDR3 runs to 14 residues. V lost 3 bases and J lost 6; bases outside the gene matches: 6. Germline V CDR1 and CDR2: SGDLS, YYNGEE. The CDR3 sequence: CASSEGGQGFEQYF. The CDR3, as DNA: TGTGCCAGCAGCGAGGGGGGACAGGGGTTCGAGCAGTACTTC. Based on the CDR3 plus reference TRBV9 and TRBJ2-7, the full variable domain is DSGVTQTPKHLITATGQRVTLRCSPRSGDLSVYWYQQSLDQGLQFLIQYYNGEERAKGNILERFSAQQFPDLHSELNLSSLELGDSALYFCASSEGGQGFEQYFGPGTRLTVT.

The CDR3 coding sequence is TGTGCCAGCAGCTTAAGGGTGGGACAGGGGTCTTCTGAGCAGTTCTTC. Translated: CASSLRVGQGSSEQFF. The rearrangement uses TRBV7-8 and TRBJ2-1; 10 bases map to TRBD1. The CDR3 sequence is 16 residues long. V trimming: 2 bases; J trimming: 9 bases; junction bases outside the gene matches: 10. Germline V CDR1 and CDR2: SGHVS, FQNEAQ.

The rearrangement uses TRBV5-8 and TRBJ2-7; TRBD2 matches 12 bases. V lost 4 bases to trimming and J lost 3 bases; unmatched junction nucleotides: 8. The CDR3 sequence is 16 residues long. CDR1 is SGHTS, CDR2 YDEGEE, per germline. The CDR3 spells CASSRIGTSGYYEQYF. As DNA, the CDR3 is TGTGCCAGCAGCCGGATCGGGACTAGCGGGTACTACGAGCAGTACTTC.

This rearrangement joins TRBV19 to TRBJ1-2; no clear D gene. Germline CDR1 reads LNHDA; CDR2 reads SQIVND (reference sequence). The CDR3 is made up of 13 amino acids. Trimming left V 5 bases short and J 3 bases short, with 10 bases between. The CDR3, as DNA: TGTGCCAGTAGTCCGACATTTTACTATGGCTACACCTTC. It yields the protein CASSPTFYYGYTF.

The DNA for the CDR3 is TGTGCCAGCAGCTTGGGGCAGGGCAGCTACGAGCAGTACTTC. This gives the protein CASSLGQGSYEQYF. The chain uses TRBV5-4 and TRBJ2-7, with D perhaps TRBD1 (5 bases). CDR1 and CDR2 (germline): SGHNT, YYREEE (reference sequence). Trimming removed 0 bases from V and 3 bases from J, with 10 bases in between. This CDR3 is built from 14 residues.

The chain employs TRBV4-2 and TRBJ2-4, with 9 bases matching TRBD2. After removal of 4 bases from V and 1 base from J, the junction contained 14 bases not matched to a gene. CDR1 is LGHNA, CDR2 YNFKEQ, per germline. The CDR3 has 19 residues. Here the CDR3 DNA reads TGTGCCAGCAGCCCTCTTGGGCTAGCGGGATCCTCGGCCAAAAACATTCAGTACTTC. Its translation: CASSPLGLAGSSAKNIQYF.

The genes are TRBV7-9 and TRBJ1-2; D is undetermined. The CDR3 has 16 amino acids. V was shortened by 2 bases and J by 4 bases, with 17 bases between the two germline ends. The V gene's germline CDR1 is SEHNR and CDR2 FQNEAQ (reference sequence). The CDR3 region has the DNA TGTGCCAGCAGCTTAAGTGAGGCAGTCCAGAGCTATGGCTACACCTTC. Its protein product is CASSLSEAVQSYGYTF.

CDR3: CASSEDREGFYEQYF. The CDR3 DNA reads as TGTGCCAGCAGTGAGGACAGGGAGGGATTCTACGAGCAGTACTTC. The V and J genes are TRBV2 and TRBJ2-7; TRBD1 might be the D (8 bases). The CDR3 is 15 residues long. Between the trimmed V and J ends, which lost 3 bases and 3 bases, there was a span of 15 bases. Germline lookup yields CDR1 SNHLY and CDR2 FYNNEI.

The chain combines TRBV24-1 with TRBJ2-1, with 8 bases matching TRBD2. Losses at the gene ends were 9 bases for V and 5 bases for J; bases not matched to a gene: 11. CDR1 is KGHDR and CDR2 is SFDVKD in the germline V gene. CDR3 length equals 15 residues. CDR3: CATPCPGLVDNEQFF. Here the CDR3 DNA reads TGTGCCACCCCCTGCCCGGGACTAGTGGACAATGAGCAGTTCTTC.

The CDR3 protein is CASRNHGQGAEAFF. The CDR3 nucleotides are TGTGCCAGCCGTAATCACGGCCAGGGGGCTGAAGCTTTCTTT. The chain carries TRBV2 and TRBJ1-1; 7 bases match TRBD1. The junction had 12 bases not matched to a gene; V was cut back by 8 bases and J by 6 bases. The CDR3 loop spans 14 amino acids. The germline gives CDR1 SNHLY, CDR2 FYNNEI.

The CDR3 reads CASRRGSDTEAFF. For the CDR3, the DNA is TGTGCCAGTCGACGAGGCTCAGACACTGAAGCTTTCTTT. This chain links TRBV19 with TRBJ1-1; D gene ambiguous. V lost 8 bases, J lost 3 bases, and 13 bases lay in between. Germline assignment: CDR1 LNHDA and CDR2 SQIVND (reference sequence). The CDR3 sequence is 13 residues long.

The J gene is TRBJ2-1, the V gene TRBV2, with TRBD2 matching over 8 bases. The CDR3 extends over 15 amino acids. The ends lost 4 bases at V and 0 bases at J; junction bases unmatched: 2. Germline assignment: CDR1 SNHLY and CDR2 FYNNEI. DNA of the CDR3: TGTGCCAGCAGTGTGAGCGGGAGCTCCTACAATGAGCAGTTCTTC. Protein sequence: CASSVSGSSYNEQFF.

The gene calls are TRBV30 and TRBJ2-7; 8 nucleotides agree with TRBD1. The CDR3 consists of 14 residues. V shed 0 bases and J 6 bases; nucleotides not matched to a gene: 7. Germline V gene data show CDR1 as GTSNPN and CDR2 as SVGIG (reference sequence). CDR3 DNA: TGTGCCTGGAGTGTACGGCAGGGGGCAGTCGAGCAGTACTTC. This translates into CAWSVRQGAVEQYF.

This clone occurred once. The rearrangement links TRBV21-1 to TRBJ1-1; the table's D call TRBD1 went unverified against the DNA. TRBV21-1 is termed a pseudogene. This CDR3 spans 16 amino acids. The CDR3 DNA reads TGTGCCAGCAGCAATCCGGGACAGGGGGCGAACACTGAAGCTTTCTTT. Translating gives CASSNPGQGANTEAFF.

V gene TRBV6-6 combines with J gene TRBJ2-5, with D possibly TRBD2 on 5 matching bases. This CDR3 has 15 residues. Trimming took off 4 bases at V and 0 bases at J, with 12 bases between the two ends. CDR1 MNHNY and CDR2 SVGAGI come from the germline V gene (reference sequence). CDR3 bases: TGTGCCAGCAGTTCGCCGGACTTGTACCAAGAGACCCAGTACTTC. As protein: CASSSPDLYQETQYF.

The CDR3 DNA reads as TGTGCCAGCAGTCAACGAGGCCGCGGGGAAGCTTTCTTT. The encoded protein is CASSQRGRGEAFF. This chain connects TRBV12-3 or TRBV12-4 to TRBJ1-1; no reliable D call. The CDR3 runs 13 residues. V dropped 5 bases and J dropped 8 bases, with 15 bases sitting between them.

The CDR3 DNA is TGTGCCAGCAGCCTCCGGGACAGTGACTATGGCTACACCTTC. Translation gives CASSLRDSDYGYTF. This sequence joins TRBV28 and TRBJ1-2; 7 nucleotides agree with TRBD1. Germline values: CDR1 MDHEN, CDR2 SYDVKM. Germline trimming cut 6 bases from V and 3 bases from J; bases unmatched to any gene: 7. This CDR3 region has 14 residues.

This clone has more than one count but fewer than ten. V is TRBV6-1 and J is TRBJ2-3, with a possible D match to TRBD2 (6 bases). CDR1 and CDR2 from the germline V gene are MNHNS and SASEGT. Trimming pared 4 bases from V and 0 bases from J, leaving 17 bases between. This CDR3 comprises 17 residues. The CDR3 sequence is CASSGSIGTSSTDTQYF. The CDR3 DNA follows: TGTGCCAGCAGTGGGAGCATCGGGACTTCAAGCACAGATACGCAGTATTTT.

This sequence joins TRBV19 and TRBJ1-1; TRBD1 matches 10 bases. The CDR3 extends over 14 amino acids. Germline-derived CDR1 and CDR2 are LNHDA and SQIVND (reference sequence). Germline trimming cut 3 bases from V and 5 bases from J; bases unmatched to any gene: 3. CDR3 loop: CASSIGQGGTEAFF. CDR3 nucleotides: TGTGCCAGTAGTATCGGACAGGGGGGGACTGAAGCTTTCTTT.